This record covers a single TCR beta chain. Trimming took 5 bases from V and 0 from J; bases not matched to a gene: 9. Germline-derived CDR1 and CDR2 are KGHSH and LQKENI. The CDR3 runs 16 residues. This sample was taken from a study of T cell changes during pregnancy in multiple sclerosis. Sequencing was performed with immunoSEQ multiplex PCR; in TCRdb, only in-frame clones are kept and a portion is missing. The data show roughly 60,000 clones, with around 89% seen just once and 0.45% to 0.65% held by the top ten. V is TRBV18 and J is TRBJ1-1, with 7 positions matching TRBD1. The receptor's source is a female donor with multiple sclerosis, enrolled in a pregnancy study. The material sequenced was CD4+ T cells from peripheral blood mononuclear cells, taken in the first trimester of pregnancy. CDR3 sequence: CASSKDRVTLNTEAFF. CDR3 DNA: TGTGCCAGCTCAAAAGACAGGGTAACATTGAACACTGAAGCTTTCTTT. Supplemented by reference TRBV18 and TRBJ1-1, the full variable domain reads NAGVMQNPRHLVRRRGQEARLRCSPMKGHSHVYWYRQLPEEGLKFMVYLQKENIIDESGMPKERFSAEFPKEGPSILRIQQVVRGDSAAYFCASSKDRVTLNTEAFFGQGTRLTVV.